These T cell receptor beta chains were read from a single sample in a study of shared clonotypes between healthy human individuals. Sequencing used immunoSEQ multiplex PCR; TCRdb keeps in-frame clones, though not all of them. The sample lists 2 million or so clones; around 96% were seen once. The sequenced material came from naive CD8+ T cells sorted from blood. These TCRs come from a man aged 18 to 30 in good health. Both conserved end residues are part of each CDR3. Each record gives: V gene, D gene, J gene, CDR3 protein, CDR3 DNA. D genes are given only for firm matches.

TRBV27	-	TRBJ2-3	CASSQFDTQYF	TGTGCCAGCAGTCAGTTCGATACGCAGTATTTT
TRBV9	-	TRBJ2-3	CASSDGTRITDTQYF	TGTGCCAGCAGCGATGGGACTCGAATCACAGATACGCAGTATTTT
TRBV6-6	TRBD1	TRBJ1-1	CASSSEGAYTEAFF	TGTGCCAGCAGCTCAGAGGGGGCCTACACTGAAGCTTTCTTT
TRBV4-1	-	TRBJ1-2	CASSQDRGDYGYTF	TGCGCCAGCAGCCAAGATCGCGGTGACTATGGCTACACCTTC
TRBV6-1	-	TRBJ1-3	CASSPDSGNTIYF	TGTGCCAGCAGTCCGGACTCTGGAAACACCATATATTTT
TRBV13	TRBD1	TRBJ2-3	CASSLRDSYTDTQYF	TGTGCCAGCAGCCTACGGGACAGTTACACAGATACGCAGTATTTT
TRBV20-1	-	TRBJ2-3	CSAREPTQYF	TGCAGTGCTAGAGAACCTACGCAGTATTTT
TRBV6-1	-	TRBJ2-7	CASSEGNAYEQYF	TGTGCCAGCAGTGAAGGGAACGCCTACGAGCAGTACTTC
TRBV28	TRBD1	TRBJ2-1	CASIPIQGAWDEQFF	TGTGCCAGCATCCCCATACAGGGGGCTTGGGATGAGCAGTTCTTC
TRBV7-2	TRBD2	TRBJ2-7	CASSSTGTSGDEQYF	TGTGCCAGCAGCTCCACCGGGACTAGCGGGGACGAGCAGTACTTC
TRBV18	TRBD1	TRBJ1-4	CASSPLMTGNNEKLFF	TGTGCCAGCTCACCATTAATGACAGGGAATAATGAAAAACTGTTTTTT